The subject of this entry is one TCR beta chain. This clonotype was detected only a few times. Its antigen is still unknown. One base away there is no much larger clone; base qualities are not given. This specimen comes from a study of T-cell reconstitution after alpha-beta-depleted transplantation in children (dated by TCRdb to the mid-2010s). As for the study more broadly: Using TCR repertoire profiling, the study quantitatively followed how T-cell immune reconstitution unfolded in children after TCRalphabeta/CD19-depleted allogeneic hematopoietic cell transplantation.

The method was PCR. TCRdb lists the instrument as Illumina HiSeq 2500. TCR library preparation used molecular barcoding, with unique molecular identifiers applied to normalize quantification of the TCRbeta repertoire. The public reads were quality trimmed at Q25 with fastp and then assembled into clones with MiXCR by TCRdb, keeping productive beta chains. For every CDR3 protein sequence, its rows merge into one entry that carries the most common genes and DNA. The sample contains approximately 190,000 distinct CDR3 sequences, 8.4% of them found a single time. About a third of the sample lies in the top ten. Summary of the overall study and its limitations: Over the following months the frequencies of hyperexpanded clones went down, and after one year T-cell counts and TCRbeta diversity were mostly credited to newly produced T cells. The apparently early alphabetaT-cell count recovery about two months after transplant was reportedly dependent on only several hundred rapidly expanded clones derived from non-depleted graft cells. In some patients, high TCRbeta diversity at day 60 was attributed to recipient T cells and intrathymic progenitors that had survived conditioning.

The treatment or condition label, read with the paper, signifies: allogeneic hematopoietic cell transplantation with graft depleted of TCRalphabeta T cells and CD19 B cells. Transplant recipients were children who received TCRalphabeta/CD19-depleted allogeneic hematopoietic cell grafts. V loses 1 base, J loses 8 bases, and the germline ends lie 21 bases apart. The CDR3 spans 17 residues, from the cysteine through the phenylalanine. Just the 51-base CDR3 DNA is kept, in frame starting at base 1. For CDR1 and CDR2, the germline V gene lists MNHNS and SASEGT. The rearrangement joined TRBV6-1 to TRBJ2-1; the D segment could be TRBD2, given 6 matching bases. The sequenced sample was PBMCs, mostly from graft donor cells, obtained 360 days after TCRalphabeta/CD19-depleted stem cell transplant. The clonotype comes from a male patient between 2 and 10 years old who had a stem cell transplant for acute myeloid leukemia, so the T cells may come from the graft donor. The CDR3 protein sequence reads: CASSEGPGEAQIDEQFF. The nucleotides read TGTGCCAGCAGTGAAGGTCCGGGGGAGGCCCAGATTGATGAGCAGTTCTTC.